This T cell receptor (beta chain) was obtained from a study of blood T cell repertoires in COVID-19 (dated by TCRdb to the early 2020s). The study in broad terms: Samples covering the acute and convalescent phases of COVID-19 were provided by collaborators in the United States, Italy and Spain. Nearly every sample came with metadata listing a de-identified subject ID, COVID-19 status, age in years and sex. The samples were drawn from two sources: the first 160 participants of the ongoing ImmuneRACE study, and fewer than 1,500 subjects contributed by 6 global collaborators. Subjects who had been exposed to COVID-19, were actively infected with it, or had recovered from it provided the deeply sampled blood TCRbeta repertoires that made up the dataset. The repertoires were made available in a free public database intended to serve as a resource for research on the immune response to SARS-CoV-2. Where HLA class I and class II types were available, the types were taken from metadata supplied by the sample provider, not from assay-based typing. The material from the prospective study consisted of cDNA or gDNA derived from T cells, B-cell-depleted T cells, or PBMCs.

The CDR3 covers 15 residues, taking in both the cysteine and the phenylalanine. Only the CDR3 DNA stays, 45 bases, in frame from base 1. CDR1 SGDLS and CDR2 YYNGEE are derived from the germline V gene. Trimming accounts for 1 base at V and 4 bases at J, while the number of junction bases matched to no gene is 4. Another Seattle source contributed samples from volunteer blood donors who had recovered from COVID-19. Each collaborating institution followed its own protocols to collect whole blood in K2EDTA tubes. For TCRbeta analysis, collaborators shipped samples in one of three forms: frozen whole blood, isolated PBMCs, or DNA extracted from either of those sample types. Overall results and qualifications from the work: The quantity of clinical and demographic metadata differed by source and by participant and was supplied without curation.

Of note for this clone: The antigen it recognizes is unknown. No base qualities exist here, and no much larger clone lies one base off it.

TCRbeta CDR3 regions were amplified from genomic DNA using the immunoSEQ Assay, a bias-controlled multiplex PCR. Per the authors' processing: The number of nucleated cells in each sample was estimated by amplification of reference gene primers within the assay. To quantify the absolute abundance of each unique TCRbeta CDR3 rearrangement, sequence reads were collapsed and filtered. For each sample, productive Simpson clonality was calculated by taking the square root of Simpson's diversity index across productive rearrangements. Not all clones reach the TCRdb copy of this immuneACCESS table, which keeps in-frame sequences only. Checked studies attribute under half of the gap to unresolved V genes and leave the rest unexplained. From that table come the V and J calls and clone size; the DNA was used to work out D and trimming. This sample gives about 220,000 clones in total; about 79% of them show up just once. The leading ten clones occupy about 2.1% of the sample.

The sample taken for sequencing was peripheral blood. The TCR comes from a man aged 40-49 years who had recovered from COVID-19. The chain uses TRBV9 and TRBJ1-3, with 8 junctional bases fitting TRBD1. The CDR3 reads as follows: CASSVRQGQGNTIYF. Here is the DNA: TGTGCCAGCAGCGTAAGACAGGGGCAAGGAAACACCATATATTTT.